Each of the 5 T cell receptor beta chains below was sequenced from the same sample in a study of OX40 agonist ivuxolimab in advanced cancers. Generated by immunoSEQ multiplex PCR, the TCRdb table keeps only in-frame clones and is missing some. The sample contains more than 50,000 clones, roughly 85% of which appear only once. Here the sequenced sample was CD4+ or CD8+ T cells sorted from blood, taken in a trial of the OX40 agonist ivuxolimab. All receptors come from an adult with an advanced solid tumor such as melanoma, head and neck, liver or kidney cancer.

The rearrangement joins TRBV10-3 to TRBJ1-3; D is possibly TRBD1 (6 bases). Trimming cost V 3 bases and J 0 bases, with 9 bases left between them. In germline, CDR1 is ENHRY, CDR2 SYGVKD. This CDR3 spans 15 amino acids. The CDR3 DNA reads TGTGCCATCAGTGACGGACAGAACTCTGGAAACACCATATATTTT. As protein: CAISDGQNSGNTIYF.

The rearrangement links TRBV7-6 to TRBJ2-3; TRBD2 aligns across 7 bases. This CDR3 contains 12 residues. J was trimmed by 5 bases and V by 6 bases; bases with no gene match: 2. Germline CDR1 is SGHVS and CDR2 is FNYEAQ. This CDR3 reads CASRGGGDTQYF. The CDR3 DNA is TGTGCCAGCAGAGGCGGGGGAGATACGCAGTATTTT.

J is TRBJ2-1 and V is TRBV11-2; D might be TRBD2 (5 bases). CDR3 length: 14 residues. The V end lost 5 bases, the J end lost 5 bases, and 13 bases lay between the germline ends. Germline CDR1 reads SGHAT; CDR2 reads FQNNGV. The CDR3 region is CASSARGSDNEQFF. CDR3 in DNA: TGTGCCAGCAGCGCACGGGGATCGGACAATGAGCAGTTCTTC.

This clone occurred once. V is TRBV21-1 and J is TRBJ2-5. The closer fit of TRBJ2-7 to the DNA end suggests the J call may be wrong. TRBV21-1 is a recognized pseudogene. This CDR3 region has 12 residues. CDR3 sequence reads: CASSKLDPEQYF. CDR3 sequence (DNA): TGTGCCAGCAGCAAATTGGACCCCGAGCAGTACTTC.

The rearrangement joins TRBV6-1 to TRBJ2-5; D not certain. Germline-derived CDR1 and CDR2 are MNHNS and SASEGT. The CDR3 runs 11 residues. Trimming removed 3 bases at V and 9 bases at J, with 8 bases between. The CDR3 is CASSETWAQYF. The DNA for the CDR3 is TGTGCCAGCAGTGAGACTTGGGCCCAGTACTTC.